The rows below give T cell receptor beta chains drawn from one sample of a study of cytomegalovirus exposure and HLA in healthy donors. The repertoire was sequenced with immunoSEQ multiplex PCR; TCRdb's copy has only in-frame clones and lacks some. Here the sample spans some 95,000 clones, around 84% being singletons. Source material: PBMCs. These receptors originate from a woman between 40 and 55 years old in good health and CMV-seropositive. Both conserved end residues are trimmed from each CDR3.

v_call: TRBV29-1; cdr3_aa: SVGVSRELTGELF
v_call: TRBV5-1; cdr3_aa: ASSWGTSGNTGELF
v_call: TRBV18; cdr3_aa: ASSPNKPSGVEQY
v_call: TRBV11-2; cdr3_aa: ASSSKAGGPHEQY
v_call: TRBV27; cdr3_aa: ASKRAGVYEQY
v_call: TRBV5-5; cdr3_aa: ASSLNQGIGYGYT
v_call: TRBV10-2; cdr3_aa: ASSRQVEQF
v_call: TRBV29-1; cdr3_aa: SVAGQGDEKLF
v_call: TRBV2; cdr3_aa: ASTSSGLAGGSSYNEQF
v_call: TRBV5-8; cdr3_aa: ASSLMASGRRNEQF
v_call: TRBV30; cdr3_aa: AWSATDTSGYEQY
v_call: TRBV18; cdr3_aa: ASSPQTSGKKTDTQY
v_call: TRBV25-1; cdr3_aa: ASSELVTDRGYEQY
v_call: TRBV30; cdr3_aa: AWSVLWATDTQY
v_call: TRBV28; cdr3_aa: ASSSPGTKGYQPQH
v_call: TRBV13; cdr3_aa: ASSPTPEGNSPLH
v_call: TRBV6-1; cdr3_aa: ASSVNPQGFSGNTIY
v_call: TRBV29-1; cdr3_aa: SVVREATYEQY
v_call: TRBV29-1; cdr3_aa: SVGLADINEQY
v_call: TRBV6-5; cdr3_aa: ASSLRPEGTGELF
v_call: TRBV6-6; cdr3_aa: ASSNRGFGETQY
v_call: TRBV2; cdr3_aa: ASTRKGATGGELF
v_call: TRBV7-2; cdr3_aa: ASSSHSGSRKASYNEQF
v_call: TRBV5-1; cdr3_aa: ASSFGGSQETQY
v_call: TRBV18; cdr3_aa: ASGGGRNTEAF
v_call: TRBV5-1; cdr3_aa: ASSIGLAGGPWDTQY
v_call: TRBV30; cdr3_aa: AWSAKSDTQY
v_call: TRBV18; cdr3_aa: ASSPTQGENQPQH
v_call: TRBV5-1; cdr3_aa: ASSLWEHMNTEAF
v_call: TRBV6-6; cdr3_aa: ASSMGGDKNTEAF
v_call: TRBV5-1; cdr3_aa: ASKTSGVQETQY
v_call: TRBV19; cdr3_aa: ASSPTSGVSTDTQY
v_call: TRBV7-9; cdr3_aa: SSSLGITGAGNEQY
v_call: TRBV18; cdr3_aa: ASSPLAGENTGELF
v_call: TRBV5-1; cdr3_aa: ASSLITGTTYTDTQY
v_call: TRBV4-1; cdr3_aa: ASSGLAGRLYSYNEQF
v_call: TRBV5-1; cdr3_aa: ASSFQPQGWDTGELF
v_call: TRBV5-4; cdr3_aa: ASSALGRSNGYT
v_call: TRBV6-1; cdr3_aa: ASSGASRVKTEAF
v_call: TRBV7-9; cdr3_aa: SSTEGGENQPQH
v_call: TRBV6-5; cdr3_aa: ATKDRYTDTQY
v_call: TRBV5-6; cdr3_aa: ASSSDTLALKYNEQF